A single sample gave rise to the 30 T cell receptor beta chains below, sequenced in a study of CD8 T cells in ankylosing spondylitis. TCRdb re-derived calls from the 5' RACE reads in MiXCR, one entry per CDR3 protein. The sample has about 220,000 distinct CDR3 sequences; 20% to 30% are singletons. The specimen was blood, either unsorted or a sorted T cell fraction (not recorded which). The receptor set was obtained from a male donor with ankylosing spondylitis or in good health (not recorded which).

This clonotype was detected many times. The rearrangement links TRBV6-2 or TRBV6-3 to TRBJ2-7; D is ambiguous. This CDR3 has 12 residues. V lost 6 bases, J lost 3 bases, and 9 bases lay in between. Germline CDR1 and CDR2: MNHEY and SVGEGT. Here the CDR3 reads CASRTSFYEQYF. The CDR3 DNA reads TGTGCCAGCAGGACTTCGTTCTACGAGCAGTACTTC.

This clonotype was observed at least ten times. This chain connects TRBV5-1 to TRBJ2-1; D call uncertain. Trimming stripped 1 base from V and 3 bases from J, with 14 bases between. Germline V gives CDR1 SGHRS, CDR2 YFSETQ. The CDR3 sequence is 16 residues long. The CDR3 loop is CASSLNPLPGYNEQFF. CDR3 DNA sequence: TGCGCCAGCAGCTTGAATCCTCTCCCCGGCTACAATGAGCAGTTCTTC.

This clonotype came up a few times. This chain joins TRBV20-1 and TRBJ2-1; D uncertain. V gave up 6 bases and J gave up 7 bases, with 19 bases separating them. From germline, CDR1 is DFQATT and CDR2 SNEGSKA (reference sequence). The CDR3 totals 14 residues. The CDR3 is CSAYHPTSRNEQFF. The CDR3 DNA is TGCAGTGCCTACCACCCAACCTCGAGGAATGAGCAGTTCTTC.

This clonotype was counted at least ten times. The rearrangement links TRBV4-1 to TRBJ2-7; D unclear. This CDR3 has 16 amino acids. Trimming took off 0 bases at V and 0 bases at J, with 12 bases between the two ends. The germline V gene encodes CDR1 MGHRA and CDR2 YSYEKL. CDR3 protein: CASSQEPALTSYEQYF. In nucleotides, the CDR3 is TGCGCCAGCAGCCAAGAGCCAGCGCTTACCTCCTACGAGCAGTACTTC.

This clonotype showed up just a few times. This sequence joins TRBV5-1 and TRBJ2-2; tentatively, D is TRBD2 (6 bases). Trimming pared 3 bases from V and 0 bases from J, leaving 9 bases between. CDR1 is SGHRS, CDR2 YFSETQ, per germline. This CDR3 is built from 15 residues. CDR3 region: CASSSAGPNTGELFF. The DNA of the CDR3 is TGCGCCAGCAGCTCAGCGGGCCCGAACACCGGGGAGCTGTTTTTT. Full variable domain (remainder filled in from reference TRBV5-1 and TRBJ2-2): KAGVTQTPRYLIKTRGQQVTLSCSPISGHRSVSWYQQTPGQGLQFLFEYFSETQRNKGNFPGRFSGRQFSNSRSEMNVSTLELGDSALYLCASSSAGPNTGELFFGEGSRLTVL.

This clonotype came up many times. The chain uses TRBV5-1 and TRBJ2-5; D gene uncertain. The length of the CDR3 is 14 residues. The germline V gene has CDR1 SGHRS and CDR2 YFSETQ. Trimming stripped 4 bases from V and 5 bases from J, with 15 bases between. CDR3 in amino acids: CASSTGSGRETQYF. The DNA for the CDR3 is TGCGCCAGCAGCACCGGGTCAGGCAGGGAGACCCAGTACTTC.

In this sample, this clonotype turned up many times. The V call is TRBV20-1, the J call TRBJ2-3; D unresolved. The CDR3 length is 14 residues. From germline, CDR1 is DFQATT and CDR2 SNEGSKA (reference sequence). V shed 4 bases and J shed 0 bases, with 11 bases lying between them. The CDR3, as DNA: TGCAGTGCTACCCCACCCACTAGCACAGATACGCAGTATTTT. Its protein product is CSATPPTSTDTQYF.

This clonotype was counted at least ten times. J is TRBJ1-3 and V is TRBV4-3; a weak D match, TRBD1 (6 bases). This CDR3 comprises 13 residues. From germline, CDR1 is LGHNA and CDR2 YSLEER. V was cut by 0 bases and J by 12 bases, with 12 bases left in between. The CDR3 nucleotides are TGCGCCAGCAGCCAAGACAGGGGAGCACTCATATATTTT. This translates into CASSQDRGALIYF.

In its sample, this clonotype was seen many times. The chain uses TRBV7-2 and TRBJ2-6; D possibly matches TRBD1 or TRBD2 (5 bases each). Germline V gene sequence: CDR1 SGHTA, CDR2 FQGNSA. CDR3 length equals 15 residues. V was shortened by 6 bases and J by 1 base, with 10 bases between the two germline ends. DNA of the CDR3: TGTGCCAGCAGGGGACGTACTTCTGGGGCCAACGTCCTGACTTTC. The encoded protein is CASRGRTSGANVLTF.

The chain employs TRBV12-3 or TRBV12-4 and TRBJ2-5; 9 bases agree with TRBD1. This CDR3 region has 14 residues. Germline trimming cut 5 bases from V and 7 bases from J; bases unmatched to any gene: 8. DNA of the CDR3: TGTGCCAGCAGTCTGCACGGGGGACAGGGGACCCAGTACTTC. It encodes CASSLHGGQGTQYF.

The chain employs TRBV20-1 and TRBJ2-5; 8 bases are a match to TRBD2. The germline V gene has CDR1 DFQATT and CDR2 SNEGSKA (reference sequence). CDR3 length: 15 amino acids. Trimming at V came to 4 bases and at J to 5 bases, leaving 12 bases not matched to a gene. This chain's CDR3 is CSATGGSGISETQYF. The CDR3 region has the DNA TGCAGTGCTACGGGAGGTAGCGGGATTAGTGAGACCCAGTACTTC.

Ten or more counts support this clonotype. This rearrangement joins TRBV29-1 to TRBJ2-3; D remains ambiguous. CDR3 length: 11 amino acids. The germline V gene has CDR1 SQVTM and CDR2 ANQGSEA. The germline V and J ends were trimmed by 3 bases and 0 bases, with 1 base remaining between them. CDR3 nucleotide sequence: TGCAGCGTTGAGAGCACAGATACGCAGTATTTT. Encoded protein: CSVESTDTQYF.

This clonotype has ten or more counts. The genes are TRBV20-1 and TRBJ2-5; D perhaps matches TRBD2 (6 bases). V was cut by 4 bases and J by 5 bases, with 35 bases left in between. Germline CDR1 and CDR2: DFQATT and SNEGSKA (reference sequence). The CDR3 extends over 20 amino acids. CDR3 DNA: TGCAGTGCTATCGGGAGTGTTCTTATAGGGAAAATTCGCCGTCCGGAGACCCAGTACTTC. Its translation is CSAIGSVLIGKIRRPETQYF.

In this sample, this clonotype turned up a few times. J is TRBJ2-1 and V is TRBV25-1; no clear D. CDR3 length: 13 residues. The V gene's germline CDR1 is MGHDK and CDR2 SYGVNS. The V and J ends lost 1 base and 6 bases respectively, with 7 bases between them. The CDR3 nucleotides read TGTGCCAGCAGTGAATGGGGAACCAATGAGCAGTTCTTC. The encoded protein is CASSEWGTNEQFF.

This clonotype was found many times. V and J are TRBV5-1 and TRBJ2-2, with 9 positions matching TRBD1. Germline values: CDR1 SGHRS, CDR2 YFSETQ. The length of the CDR3 is 15 residues. The J segment lost 6 bases and the V segment lost 3 bases, leaving 6 bases of the junction unmatched. Here the CDR3 reads CASSYRDRVAGELFF. CDR3 coding DNA: TGCGCCAGCAGCTACCGGGACAGGGTTGCCGGGGAGCTGTTTTTT. Supplemented by reference TRBV5-1 and TRBJ2-2, the full variable domain reads KAGVTQTPRYLIKTRGQQVTLSCSPISGHRSVSWYQQTPGQGLQFLFEYFSETQRNKGNFPGRFSGRQFSNSRSEMNVSTLELGDSALYLCASSYRDRVAGELFFGEGSRLTVL.

This clonotype has at least ten counts. The rearrangement uses TRBV7-8 and TRBJ2-3; 7 positions agree with TRBD2. Germline V gives CDR1 SGHVS, CDR2 FQNEAQ. The CDR3 spans 15 residues. J was trimmed by 3 bases and V by 10 bases; bases with no gene match: 13. The CDR3 region has the DNA TGTGCCACTCGAAAAGGGAGGGTTCGTACAGATACGCAGTATTTT. Its protein is CATRKGRVRTDTQYF. The whole variable domain, remainder taken from reference TRBV7-8 and TRBJ2-3, is GAGVSQSPRYKVAKRGQDVALRCDPISGHVSLFWYQQALGQGPEFLTYFQNEAQLDKSGLPSDRFFAERPEGSVSTLKIQRTQQEDSAVYLCATRKGRVRTDTQYFGPGTRLTVL.

The rearrangement joins TRBV20-1 to TRBJ2-7; 10 bases fit TRBD2. The V gene end was trimmed by 6 bases and the J gene end by 3 bases; junction bases not matched to a gene: 2. Germline V CDR1 and CDR2: DFQATT, SNEGSKA (reference sequence). The length of the CDR3 is 12 residues. The CDR3 DNA reads TGCAGTGCCCGGACTAGCGGCTACGAGCAGTACTTC. It translates to CSARTSGYEQYF.

The genes are TRBV15 and TRBJ2-7; D remains unclear. V was pared by 0 bases and J by 6 bases, with 9 bases between. This CDR3 contains 13 residues. Per the germline V gene, CDR1 is LNHNV and CDR2 is YYDKDF (reference sequence). CDR3 coding DNA: TGTGCCACCAGCAGAGATTTTGGCGCCGAGCAGTACTTC. As protein: CATSRDFGAEQYF.

This clonotype was counted only a few times. V and J are TRBV5-1 and TRBJ2-3; the D gene could be TRBD1 or TRBD2 (5 bases each). CDR3 length: 16 amino acids. In germline, CDR1 is SGHRS, CDR2 YFSETQ. The germline V and J ends were trimmed by 0 bases and 3 bases, with 14 bases remaining between them. The CDR3 nucleotides are TGCGCCAGCAGCTTGGCTGTAGAGGGGAGTACAGATACGCAGTATTTT. Protein product: CASSLAVEGSTDTQYF. The full variable domain, its missing parts supplied by reference TRBV5-1 and TRBJ2-3, is KAGVTQTPRYLIKTRGQQVTLSCSPISGHRSVSWYQQTPGQGLQFLFEYFSETQRNKGNFPGRFSGRQFSNSRSEMNVSTLELGDSALYLCASSLAVEGSTDTQYFGPGTRLTVL.

This clonotype was seen many times. The chain couples TRBV6-1 to TRBJ2-2; 7 nucleotides align to TRBD1. This CDR3 region has 15 residues. V lost 4 bases to trimming and J lost 2 bases; unmatched junction nucleotides: 4. Per germline, CDR1 MNHNS and CDR2 SASEGT. CDR3 amino acids: CASSGRTGNTGELFF. The CDR3, as DNA: TGTGCCAGCAGTGGGCGGACAGGCAACACCGGGGAGCTGTTTTTT.

A word on this clonotype: A much larger clone differs by one base, so this may be a read error. Written as DNA, the CDR3 is TGCAGCGTTGAAGAACCGGGCGGGAGAGGTAATGAGCAGTTCTTC. Translated, it gives CSVEEPGGRGNEQFF. The chain has TRBV29-1 and TRBJ2-1, with TRBD2 matching over 7 bases. Looked up from germline, CDR1 is SQVTM and CDR2 is ANQGSEA. V was clipped by 0 bases and J by 7 bases; unmatched bases: 9. This CDR3 comprises 15 residues.

This clonotype was counted at least ten times. V is TRBV5-1 and J is TRBJ1-3; a possible D gene is TRBD1 (5 bases). Between the trimmed V and J ends, which lost 0 bases and 0 bases, there was a span of 7 bases. Per the germline V gene, CDR1 is SGHRS and CDR2 is YFSETQ. The CDR3 contains 15 residues. The CDR3, as DNA: TGCGCCAGCAGCTTGGAGGGGAGCTCTGGAAACACCATATATTTT. Translating it yields CASSLEGSSGNTIYF.

The table lists this clonotype with a count of one. The rearrangement joins TRBV5-5 to TRBJ2-1; the D gene is possibly TRBD2 (6 bases). Trimming removed 0 bases from V and 2 bases from J, with 9 bases in between. The CDR3 contains 15 residues. Germline values: CDR1 SGHKS, CDR2 YYEKEE (reference sequence). The CDR3 loop reads CASSLVEGPYNEQFF. The CDR3 DNA sequence: TGTGCCAGCAGCTTGGTGGAGGGCCCCTACAATGAGCAGTTCTTC. The full variable domain, with the rest looked up from reference TRBV5-5 and TRBJ2-1, is DAGVTQSPTHLIKTRGQQVTLRCSPISGHKSVSWYQQVLGQGPQFIFQYYEKEERGRGNFPDRFSARQFPNYSSELNVNALLLGDSALYLCASSLVEGPYNEQFFGPGTRLTVL.

This clonotype was seen many times. The chain combines TRBV6-1 with TRBJ2-1; 12 bases match TRBD2. Germline V gives CDR1 MNHNS, CDR2 SASEGT. V lost 0 bases, J lost 8 bases, and 8 bases stayed unmatched. CDR3 size: 17 residues. The CDR3 region is CASSEALLAGGPYEQFF. In DNA form, the CDR3 reads TGTGCCAGCAGTGAAGCGCTCCTAGCGGGAGGGCCGTATGAGCAGTTCTTC.

Many counts were recorded for this clonotype. This chain uses TRBV20-1 with TRBJ2-7; 11 nucleotides agree with TRBD2. CDR1 DFQATT and CDR2 SNEGSKA come from the germline V gene (reference sequence). The CDR3 is 14 residues long. V shed 6 bases and J 2 bases; nucleotides not matched to a gene: 6. This chain's CDR3 is CSANGLAGPYEQYF. The CDR3, as DNA: TGCAGTGCAAATGGACTAGCGGGCCCCTACGAGCAGTACTTC.

This clonotype has at least ten counts. J is TRBJ1-3 and V is TRBV5-1; D gene unclear. This CDR3 contains 16 residues. V lost 2 bases and J lost 5, with 17 bases in between. In germline, CDR1 is SGHRS, CDR2 YFSETQ. The CDR3 sequence: CASSFDAAEVRNTIYF. The CDR3 region has the DNA TGCGCCAGCAGCTTCGATGCAGCGGAGGTTCGAAACACCATATATTTT.

A single count supports this clonotype. This rearrangement joins TRBV5-1 to TRBJ2-1, with 11 bases that match TRBD2. Germline V gives CDR1 SGHRS, CDR2 YFSETQ. V lost 0 bases and J lost 0; bases outside the gene matches: 2. The CDR3 has 17 residues. The CDR3 DNA sequence: TGCGCCAGCAGCTTGGTAACTAGCGGGGGCTCCTACAATGAGCAGTTCTTC. As protein: CASSLVTSGGSYNEQFF.

This clonotype has a count of ten or more. V usage is TRBV5-5 and J usage is TRBJ2-7, with D perhaps assigned TRBD1 or TRBD2 (5 bases each). Between the trimmed V and J ends, which lost 4 bases and 5 bases, there was a span of 19 bases. Germline CDR1 SGHKS, CDR2 YYEKEE (reference sequence). The length of the CDR3 is 15 residues. CDR3 sequence (DNA): TGTGCCAGCAGCCATAACCGGGACCTTATCAACGAGCAGTACTTC. Translation gives CASSHNRDLINEQYF. Supplemented by reference TRBV5-5 and TRBJ2-7, the full variable domain reads DAGVTQSPTHLIKTRGQQVTLRCSPISGHKSVSWYQQVLGQGPQFIFQYYEKEERGRGNFPDRFSARQFPNYSSELNVNALLLGDSALYLCASSHNRDLINEQYFGPGTRLTVT.

V usage is TRBV7-2 and J usage is TRBJ1-4; no clear D. Trimming removed 1 base at V and 3 bases at J, with 9 bases between. CDR1 is SGHTA, CDR2 FQGNSA, per germline. CDR3 size: 15 residues. The CDR3 DNA follows: TGTGCCAGCAGCTTAGACCCAGCGGCTAATGAAAAACTGTTTTTT. It translates to CASSLDPAANEKLFF.

V gene TRBV29-1 combines with J gene TRBJ2-1; 8 bases are a match to TRBD2. The CDR3 is 14 amino acids. Germline values: CDR1 SQVTM, CDR2 ANQGSEA. Trimming cost V 6 bases and J 5 bases; bases outside gene matches: 9. For the CDR3, the DNA is TGCAGCGTCGAAAGGGGGACTAGTGACAATGAGCAGTTCTTC. Amino acid sequence: CSVERGTSDNEQFF.